A single sample gave rise to the 25 T cell receptor beta chains below, sequenced in a study of blood T cell repertoires in COVID-19. TCRdb's table, derived via immunoSEQ multiplex PCR, lists solely in-frame clones and lacks some. This sample has about 140,000 clones, with 80% to 85% found just once. Specimen: peripheral blood. The receptors come from a woman aged 60-75 years with acute or convalescent COVID-19.

The chain uses TRBV2 and TRBJ1-4; TRBD1 aligns across 7 bases. Germline V gene data show CDR1 as SNHLY and CDR2 as FYNNEI. The length of the CDR3 is 15 residues. The trim removed 6 bases at V and 5 bases at J, leaving 9 bases unmatched. The CDR3 coding sequence is TGTGCCAGCAGGGTAACAGGGGCCAGGAATGAAAAACTGTTTTTT. It translates to CASRVTGARNEKLFF.

The chain is built from TRBV27 and TRBJ2-3, with TRBD2 identical over 13 bases. The CDR3 runs 16 residues. V lost 7 bases to trimming and J lost 1 base; unmatched junction nucleotides: 5. Per the germline V gene, CDR1 is MNHEY and CDR2 is SMNVEV (reference sequence). CDR3 DNA: TGTGCCAGCACTACACTAGCGGGGGGGGGCACAGATACGCAGTATTTT. Amino acids: CASTTLAGGGTDTQYF.

The chain is built from TRBV5-1 and TRBJ2-6, with a tentative D call TRBD1 (5 bases). CDR1 and CDR2 (germline): SGHRS, YFSETQ. The CDR3 sequence is 15 residues long. V was pared by 4 bases and J by 0 bases, with 8 bases between. This chain's CDR3 is CASSEQASGANVLTF. The CDR3 coding sequence is TGCGCCAGCAGCGAACAGGCCTCTGGGGCCAACGTCCTGACTTTC. Combining the CDR3 with reference TRBV5-1 and TRBJ2-6 gives the whole variable domain KAGVTQTPRYLIKTRGQQVTLSCSPISGHRSVSWYQQTPGQGLQFLFEYFSETQRNKGNFPGRFSGRQFSNSRSEMNVSTLELGDSALYLCASSEQASGANVLTFGAGSRLTVL.

This clone was detected only a few times. The chain recombines TRBV18 with TRBJ1-6; the match to TRBD1 covers 9 bases. The CDR3 loop spans 16 amino acids. After removal of 2 bases from V and 8 bases from J, the junction contained 7 bases not matched to a gene. The germline gives CDR1 KGHSH, CDR2 LQKENI. CDR3 nucleotides: TGTGCCAGCTCACCAGCGACCGGGACAGGGTATTCACCCCTCCACTTT. Translated: CASSPATGTGYSPLHF.

This clone was found once. The chain joins TRBV9 to TRBJ2-1, with no clear D. The CDR3 has 14 amino acids. Trimming shortened V by 0 bases and J by 4 bases, and 8 bases separated the two germline ends. Germline lookup yields CDR1 SGDLS and CDR2 YYNGEE. For the CDR3, the DNA is TGTGCCAGCAGCGTAGAATCTGCGTACAATGAGCAGTTCTTC. Its translation is CASSVESAYNEQFF.

The chain recombines TRBV6-2 or TRBV6-3 with TRBJ2-1; TRBD2 agrees at 10 bases. Germline loops: CDR1 MNHEY, CDR2 SVGEGT. This CDR3 is built from 15 residues. The V gene end was trimmed by 5 bases and the J gene end by 3 bases; junction bases not matched to a gene: 4. Here the CDR3 DNA reads TGTGCCAGCAGTCCAATAGCGGGAGGCTACAATGAGCAGTTCTTC. Its translation is CASSPIAGGYNEQFF.

The chain uses TRBV10-1 and TRBJ1-1; D remains ambiguous. The CDR3 loop spans 14 amino acids. Trimming cost V 3 bases and J 4 bases, with 12 bases left between them. Per the germline V gene, CDR1 is WNHNN and CDR2 is SYGVQD (reference sequence). The CDR3 sequence is CASSEGSRGTEAFF. In DNA, the CDR3 is TGCGCCAGCAGTGAAGGTTCTCGAGGCACTGAAGCTTTCTTT.

CDR3 in amino acids: CASSLRRDPTDTQYF. The CDR3 DNA is TGTGCCAGCAGCCTTCGGCGGGATCCGACAGATACGCAGTATTTT. This chain uses TRBV5-4 with TRBJ2-3, with D possibly TRBD2 on 6 matching bases. CDR1 and CDR2 from the germline V gene are SGHNT and YYREEE (reference sequence). The CDR3 runs to 15 residues. V gave up 4 bases and J gave up 3 bases, with 15 bases separating them.

This CDR3 is CASGGAATEAFF. CDR3 DNA sequence: TGTGCCAGCGGGGGGGCGGCCACTGAAGCTTTCTTT. V gene TRBV7-2 combines with J gene TRBJ1-1; perhaps TRBD1 as D (6 bases). This CDR3 has 12 residues. Trimming pared 8 bases from V and 4 bases from J, leaving 11 bases between. CDR1 is SGHTA and CDR2 is FQGNSA in the germline V gene.

The chain joins TRBV28 to TRBJ2-7, with D hard to call. Germline CDR1 MDHEN, CDR2 SYDVKM. The CDR3 length is 14 residues. The V and J ends lost 5 bases and 5 bases respectively, with 16 bases between them. This CDR3 reads CASSPTRRRHEQYF. The CDR3 DNA reads as TGTGCCAGCAGTCCGACTCGGCGGCGCCACGAGCAGTACTTC.

The chain links TRBV6-5 to TRBJ2-4, with unresolved D. The V gene lost 5 bases and the J gene lost 0 bases, with 8 bases spanning the gap. There are 14 residues in the CDR3. Germline loops: CDR1 MNHEY, CDR2 SVGAGI. The CDR3 loop is CASSPEIAKNIQYF. In DNA, the CDR3 is TGTGCCAGCAGTCCGGAGATAGCCAAAAACATTCAGTACTTC.

The rearrangement joins TRBV9 to TRBJ2-7; 9 bases are a match to TRBD1. Germline-derived CDR1 and CDR2 are SGDLS and YYNGEE. The V segment lost 3 bases and the J segment 4 bases; nucleotides outside the gene matches: 8. This CDR3 is built from 15 residues. Here the CDR3 DNA reads TGTGCCAGCAGCGCCGGGACAGGGCAATCATACGAGCAGTACTTC. It translates to CASSAGTGQSYEQYF.

The chain combines TRBV6-2 or TRBV6-3 with TRBJ1-1; D remains ambiguous. Trimming removed 0 bases from V and 1 base from J, with 6 bases in between. Looked up from germline, CDR1 is MNHEY and CDR2 is SVGEGT. This CDR3 contains 14 residues. In DNA, the CDR3 is TGTGCCAGCAGTTACTCGACAAGGAACACTGAAGCTTTCTTT. It yields the protein CASSYSTRNTEAFF.

The chain links TRBV23-1 to TRBJ1-6; 9 bases are shared with TRBD1. TRBV23-1 is placed among ORFs of uncertain function. V was clipped by 0 bases and J by 0 bases; unmatched bases: 12. This CDR3 has 21 residues. The DNA for the CDR3 is TGCGCCAGCAGTCAATCCTATCTTGGACAGGGGACGAGCTCCTATAATTCACCCCTCCACTTT. Translated: CASSQSYLGQGTSSYNSPLHF.

J is TRBJ1-2 and V is TRBV18; D might be TRBD1 (6 bases). Germline V gene data show CDR1 as KGHSH and CDR2 as LQKENI. CDR3 length: 16 amino acids. V lost 6 bases and J 4 bases, leaving 21 bases between the germline ends. CDR3 in amino acids: CASSAQTDSSGYGYTF. The CDR3 DNA is TGTGCCAGCTCGGCCCAAACGGACAGTTCTGGCTATGGCTACACCTTC.

This chain links TRBV29-1 with TRBJ2-7, with 12 positions matching TRBD1. From germline, CDR1 is SQVTM and CDR2 ANQGSEA. The CDR3 sequence is 17 residues long. Trimming took 2 bases from V and 6 from J; bases not matched to a gene: 14. As DNA, the CDR3 is TGCAGCGTTGAACTAGGCCCCGGGACAGGGGGCGGTGGCGAGCAGTACTTC. This gives the protein CSVELGPGTGGGGEQYF.

The chain carries TRBV10-3 and TRBJ2-3; D not certain. CDR1 ENHRY and CDR2 SYGVKD come from the germline V gene. The CDR3 length is 13 residues. V was pared by 4 bases and J by 2 bases, with 7 bases between. The CDR3 bases are TGTGCCATCAGTGCCCAGGCCACAGATACGCAGTATTTT. This gives the protein CAISAQATDTQYF.

This clone has only one observation. V is TRBV7-6 and J is TRBJ1-5; D unclear. The V gene lost 0 bases and the J gene lost 5 bases, with 5 bases spanning the gap. Per the germline V gene, CDR1 is SGHVS and CDR2 is FNYEAQ. The CDR3 contains 13 residues. The CDR3: CASSLAADQPQHF. The CDR3 DNA is TGTGCCAGCAGCTTAGCAGCTGATCAGCCCCAGCATTTT.

This clone showed up just once. The rearrangement uses TRBV15 and TRBJ2-1; D is perhaps TRBD1 (5 bases). Germline CDR1 is LNHNV and CDR2 is YYDKDF (reference sequence). The CDR3 has 12 amino acids. V shed 8 bases and J shed 4 bases, with 9 bases lying between them. CDR3 DNA: TGTGCCACCGCGGACAATTACAATGAGCAGTTCTTC. Its protein is CATADNYNEQFF.

The chain recombines TRBV9 with TRBJ1-2, with D unresolved. CDR1 and CDR2 from the germline V gene are SGDLS and YYNGEE. V was clipped by 0 bases and J by 4 bases, with 16 bases between them. This CDR3 region has 16 residues. CDR3 residues: CASSVGATPVTYGYTF. DNA for the CDR3: TGTGCCAGCAGCGTAGGGGCGACACCAGTCACCTATGGCTACACCTTC. The complete variable domain, with remaining parts taken from reference TRBV9 and TRBJ1-2, reads DSGVTQTPKHLITATGQRVTLRCSPRSGDLSVYWYQQSLDQGLQFLIQYYNGEERAKGNILERFSAQQFPDLHSELNLSSLELGDSALYFCASSVGATPVTYGYTFGSGTRLTVV.

This chain joins TRBV30 and TRBJ1-5, with D possibly TRBD1 on 6 matching bases. Trimming pared 2 bases from V and 3 bases from J, leaving 11 bases between. This CDR3 has 14 amino acids. Germline assignment: CDR1 GTSNPN and CDR2 SVGIG (reference sequence). The CDR3 DNA reads TGTGCCTGGAGTATGGGACACCTCAATCAGCCCCAGCATTTT. Translating gives CAWSMGHLNQPQHF.

This chain joins TRBV28 and TRBJ1-4; TRBD1 matches 7 bases. This CDR3 region has 13 residues. Trimming took 7 bases from V and 8 from J; bases not matched to a gene: 7. The germline V gene has CDR1 MDHEN and CDR2 SYDVKM. The DNA for the CDR3 is TGTGCCAGCACCCTAGGGGGCAGGGAAAAACTGTTTTTT. It codes for CASTLGGREKLFF.

The count of this clone is one. The chain links TRBV11-3 to TRBJ2-2; 8 nucleotides agree with TRBD1. The CDR3 loop spans 18 amino acids. Losses at the gene ends were 0 bases for V and 6 bases for J; bases not matched to a gene: 12. Looked up from germline, CDR1 is SGHNT and CDR2 is YENEEA. The chain's CDR3 is CASSLEGGPDRGSGELFF. For the CDR3, the DNA is TGTGCCAGCAGCTTAGAGGGGGGACCAGACAGGGGATCCGGGGAGCTGTTTTTT.

Regarding this clone: At one end the junction does not follow the germline gene, possibly because of a read error. The chain employs TRBV7-9 and TRBJ1-2, with D possibly matching TRBD1 (6 bases). The CDR3 is 13 amino acids. Germline CDR1 and CDR2: SEHNR and FQNEAQ (reference sequence). For the CDR3, the DNA is TGTGCCAGCAGCAAGGGGGGGAACTCTGGCTACACCTTC. It translates to CASSKGGNSGYTF.

V is TRBV30 and J is TRBJ2-7; D not certain. The CDR3 length is 11 residues. Germline loops: CDR1 GTSNPN, CDR2 SVGIG (reference sequence). Trimming cost V 3 bases and J 3 bases, with 6 bases left between them. CDR3 in amino acids: CAWRSSYEQYF. The CDR3 DNA reads as TGTGCCTGGAGATCCAGCTACGAGCAGTACTTC.